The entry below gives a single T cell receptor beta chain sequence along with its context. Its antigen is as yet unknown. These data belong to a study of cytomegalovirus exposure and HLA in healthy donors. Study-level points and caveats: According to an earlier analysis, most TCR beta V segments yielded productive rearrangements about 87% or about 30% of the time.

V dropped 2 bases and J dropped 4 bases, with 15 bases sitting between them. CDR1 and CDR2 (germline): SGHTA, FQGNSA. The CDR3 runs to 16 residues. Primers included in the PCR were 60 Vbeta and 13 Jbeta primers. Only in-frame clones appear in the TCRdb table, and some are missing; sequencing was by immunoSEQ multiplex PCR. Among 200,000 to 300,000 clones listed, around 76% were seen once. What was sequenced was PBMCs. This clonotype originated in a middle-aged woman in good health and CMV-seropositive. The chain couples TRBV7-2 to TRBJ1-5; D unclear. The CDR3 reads CASSLTAGNRNQPQHF. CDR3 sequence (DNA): TGTGCCAGCAGCTTAACAGCGGGGAATAGAAATCAGCCCCAGCATTTT.